The subject of this entry is one TCR beta chain. Its cognate antigen is unknown. This record comes from a study of T cell responses to AZD1222 COVID-19 vaccine. General study findings and limits: Vaccine-associated CD4 TCRs ranged over spike, dominating at 160-218 and 743-854.

With V trimmed by 4 bases and J by 9 bases, 6 bases remained unmatched. The CDR3 spans 13 residues. The V gene's germline CDR1 is SQVTM and CDR2 ANQGSEA. Measured with immunoSEQ multiplex PCR; TCRdb has only the in-frame clones, and not every one. The sample has more than 95,000 clones, approximately 90% seen once; the top ten hold over 8.5%. The rearrangement links TRBV29-1 to TRBJ1-6, with 7 bases that match TRBD1. This clonotype was sampled from an adult in good health. This specimen was peripheral blood, taken on day 0 of MenACWY control vaccination. Here the CDR3 DNA reads TGCAGCGTTGCCCAGGGGGAAAGTTCACCCCTCCACTTT. This codes for CSVAQGESSPLHF.